Below, one T cell receptor (beta chain) is given with its context. What it binds is not known. The sample is drawn from a study of beta chain features in type 1 diabetes. Study results and caveats: When Type 1 diabetes patients were examined, their TCRB CDR3s proved moderately but significantly shorter in all four CD4+ subsets. Equally in patients and controls, PCR might preferentially amplify shorter templates.

Of the isolated RNA, all was reverse transcribed, and so the sequenced material was expressed TCRB transcripts. Method: immunoSEQ multiplex PCR; TCRdb's copy keeps in-frame clones and lacks some. Of some 330,000 clones listed, 8% to 13% are singletons. CD45RO/CCR7/CD25/CD127/CD95/CD27 staining was used to isolate CD4+ naive, central memory, regulatory and stem cell-like memory cells by sorting. Trimming cost V 1 base and J 4 bases, with 10 bases left between them. This CDR3 is 15 amino acids long. Germline V gives CDR1 SGHAT, CDR2 FQDESV (reference sequence). The gene calls are TRBV11-1 and TRBJ2-2; tentative D call: TRBD1 (5 bases). Sequences were obtained from naive CD4+ T cells from blood. The receptor's source is a woman aged 25-40 years in good health. The CDR3, as DNA: TGTGCCAGCAGCTTAGACAGGTCGCGCACCGGGGAGCTGTTTTTT. Translated, it gives CASSLDRSRTGELFF.